A selection of T cell receptor beta chains follows, all from one sample in a study of relationships among human T cell subsets. TCRdb processed the multiplex PCR reads anew with MiXCR; each CDR3 protein has one entry. The data contain some 2,400 distinct CDR3 sequences, approximately 40% of them singletons. The sequencing input was activated T cells sorted from blood. The source of these receptors is a middle-aged man in good health. CDR3s include the opening cysteine and the closing phenylalanine or tryptophan.

len,v_gene,CDR3aa
15,TRBV29-1,CSVLPFRSGGYGYTF
14,TRBV6-5,CASSIPGAGDTQYF
16,TRBV28,CASSLGGTGSNQPQHF
13,TRBV28,CASNGGAMGEAFF
19,TRBV28,CASSLPGQGYGGPGRELFF
17,TRBV12-3/TRBV12-4,CASSFTLAGGSTGELFF
15,TRBV12-3/TRBV12-4,CASSPRGGQADTQYF
13,TRBV27,CASSFRESYEQYF
15,TRBV4-1,CASSQARAGTDTQYF
15,TRBV11-2,CASRPTSGRAGELFF
13,TRBV27,CASSLGLGNGYTF
19,TRBV24-1,CATSDPGTSGVSPYNEQFF
15,TRBV5-1,CASKPTGRSTDTQYF